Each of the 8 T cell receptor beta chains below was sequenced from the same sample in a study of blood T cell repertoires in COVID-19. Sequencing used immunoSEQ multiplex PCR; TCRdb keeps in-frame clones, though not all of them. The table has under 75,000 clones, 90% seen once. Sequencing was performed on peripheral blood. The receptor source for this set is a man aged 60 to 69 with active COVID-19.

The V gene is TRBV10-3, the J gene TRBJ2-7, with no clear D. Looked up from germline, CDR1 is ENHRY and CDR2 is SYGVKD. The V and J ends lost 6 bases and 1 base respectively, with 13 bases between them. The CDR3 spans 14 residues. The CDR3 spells CAIRPIPLSYEQYF. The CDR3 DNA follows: TGTGCCATCAGGCCTATACCTCTTTCCTACGAGCAGTACTTC.

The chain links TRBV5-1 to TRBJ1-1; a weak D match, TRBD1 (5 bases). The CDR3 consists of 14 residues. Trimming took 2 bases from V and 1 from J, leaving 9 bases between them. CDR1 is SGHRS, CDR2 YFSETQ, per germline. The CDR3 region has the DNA TGCGCCAGCAGCTTCCAGGGTTGGAACACTGAAGCTTTCTTT. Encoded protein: CASSFQGWNTEAFF.

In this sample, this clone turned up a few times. DNA of the CDR3: TGTGCCAGCAGTCCGTCCGGGACTTCTCATCAGCCCCAGCATTTT. Amino acids: CASSPSGTSHQPQHF. The chain uses TRBV6-6 and TRBJ1-5; D perhaps matches TRBD1 (5 bases). The V gene's germline CDR1 is MNHNY and CDR2 SVGAGI (reference sequence). The CDR3 loop spans 15 amino acids. Trimming took 5 bases from V and 5 from J, leaving 16 bases between them.

In DNA form, the CDR3 reads TGTGCCAGCAGTACCCTAGCCCTCCCCGAGACCCAGTACTTC. This gives the protein CASSTLALPETQYF. V and J are TRBV2 and TRBJ2-5, with D perhaps matching TRBD2 (5 bases). This CDR3 is 14 amino acids long. Trimming shortened V by 5 bases and J by 5 bases, and 15 bases separated the two germline ends. Germline CDR1 is SNHLY and CDR2 is FYNNEI.

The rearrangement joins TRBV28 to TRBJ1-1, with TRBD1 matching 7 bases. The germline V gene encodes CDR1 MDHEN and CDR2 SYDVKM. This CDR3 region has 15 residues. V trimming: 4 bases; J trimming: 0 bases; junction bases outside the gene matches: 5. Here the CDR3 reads CASSWRQGLNTEAFF. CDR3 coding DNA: TGTGCCAGCAGTTGGCGACAGGGACTGAACACTGAAGCTTTCTTT. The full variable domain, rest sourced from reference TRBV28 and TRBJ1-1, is DVKVTQSSRYLVKRTGEKVFLECVQDMDHENMFWYRQDPGLGLRLIYFSYDVKMKEKGDIPEGYSVSREKKERFSLILESASTNQTSMYLCASSWRQGLNTEAFFGQGTRLTVV.

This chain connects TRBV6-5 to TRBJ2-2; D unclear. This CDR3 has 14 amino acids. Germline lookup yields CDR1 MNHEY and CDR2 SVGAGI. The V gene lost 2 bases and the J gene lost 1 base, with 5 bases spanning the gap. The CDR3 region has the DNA TGTGCCAGCAGTTACACGGTGAACACCGGGGAGCTGTTTTTT. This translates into CASSYTVNTGELFF.

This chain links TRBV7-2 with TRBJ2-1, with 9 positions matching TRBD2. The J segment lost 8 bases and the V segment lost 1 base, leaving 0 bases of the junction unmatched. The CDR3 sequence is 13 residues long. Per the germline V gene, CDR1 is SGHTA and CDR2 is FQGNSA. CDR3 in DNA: TGTGCCAGCAGCTTAGGACTAGCGGATGAGCAGTTCTTC. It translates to CASSLGLADEQFF.

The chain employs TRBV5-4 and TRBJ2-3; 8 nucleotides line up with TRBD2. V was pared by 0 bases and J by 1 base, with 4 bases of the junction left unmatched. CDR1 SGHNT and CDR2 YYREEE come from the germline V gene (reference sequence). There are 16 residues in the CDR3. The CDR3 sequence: CASSLGRGGGTDTQYF. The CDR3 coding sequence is TGTGCCAGCAGCTTGGGACGGGGGGGTGGCACAGATACGCAGTATTTT.